The present entry profiles one TCR beta chain with its context. The data stem from a study of blood T cell repertoires in COVID-19. The CDR3 is 14 residues long. Germline V gene lookup returns CDR1 LNHDA and CDR2 SQIVND (reference sequence). Trimming shortened V by 6 bases and J by 5 bases, and 16 bases separated the two germline ends. Authors' methods: Nucleated cell counts were estimated from reference gene primer amplification. Repertoires were generated with immunoSEQ multiplex PCR, while TCRdb's copy carries only in-frame clones and drops some. V and J calls and clone size are copied from that table; D and trimming were computed from the DNA. Altogether about 280,000 clones are present, 86% being singletons, with the ten largest covering around 3%.

The chain is built from TRBV19 and TRBJ1-2; the D is unclear. The clonotype originates from a woman aged 25 to 39 with active or convalescent COVID-19. The sample consisted of peripheral blood. CDR3 sequence (DNA): TGTGCCAGTAGCTCCCGCGGGAGGTTTTATGGCTACACCTTC. It translates to CASSSRGRFYGYTF.